The 6 T cell receptor beta chains below come from one sample, sequenced in a study of OX40 agonist ivuxolimab in advanced cancers. Sequencing used immunoSEQ multiplex PCR; TCRdb keeps in-frame clones, though not all of them. The repertoire holds some 57,000 clones, approximately 84% seen once, with 0.95% to 1.5% in the top ten. Sequenced here: CD4+ or CD8+ T cells sorted from blood, sampled in a trial of the OX40 agonist ivuxolimab. Receptors were obtained from an adult with an advanced solid tumor such as melanoma, head and neck, liver or kidney cancer.

The V and J genes are TRBV11-3 and TRBJ2-7; possibly TRBD1 for D (5 bases). This CDR3 spans 15 amino acids. Germline lookup yields CDR1 SGHNT and CDR2 YENEEA. Trimming stripped 2 bases from V and 12 bases from J, with 23 bases between. CDR3 bases: TGTGCCAGCAGCTTAAACCGGCAGGGTGGGGTCGGGCGGTACTTC. This sequence encodes CASSLNRQGGVGRYF.

This clone has just a few counts. This sequence joins TRBV10-2 and TRBJ1-5, with no clear D. Trimming cost V 6 bases and J 7 bases, with 13 bases left between them. Germline assignment: CDR1 WSHSY and CDR2 SAAADI. The CDR3 has 13 residues. For the CDR3, the DNA is TGCGCCAGCAGCGCACAAAGGAAACAGCCCCAGCATTTT. It encodes CASSAQRKQPQHF.

The rearrangement links TRBV28 to TRBJ1-1, with TRBD1 matching 7 bases. There are 15 residues in the CDR3. The germline V gene encodes CDR1 MDHEN and CDR2 SYDVKM. After removal of 6 bases from V and 0 bases from J, the junction contained 7 bases not matched to a gene. CDR3 residues: CASRGRTGLNTEAFF. CDR3 bases: TGTGCCAGCAGGGGTCGGACAGGCTTGAACACTGAAGCTTTCTTT.

There are a few counts of this clone. The rearrangement links TRBV9 to TRBJ1-1; D ambiguous. This CDR3 is built from 14 residues. The V gene lost 3 bases and the J gene lost 1 base, with 10 bases spanning the gap. The germline gives CDR1 SGDLS, CDR2 YYNGEE. As DNA, the CDR3 is TGTGCCAGCAGCGAGTACGGAGAGAACACTGAAGCTTTCTTT. Translated: CASSEYGENTEAFF.

This clone was observed a few times. This chain uses TRBV19 with TRBJ1-5; D unclear. This CDR3 has 13 residues. CDR1 and CDR2 from the germline V gene are LNHDA and SQIVND (reference sequence). Trimming shortened V by 5 bases and J by 4 bases, and 9 bases separated the two germline ends. For the CDR3, the DNA is TGTGCCAGTAGTGGAGGGAAGAATCAGCCCCAGCATTTT. It specifies CASSGGKNQPQHF.

V and J are TRBV2 and TRBJ1-1, with a possible D match to TRBD1 (6 bases). CDR1 is SNHLY, CDR2 FYNNEI, per germline. This CDR3 has 13 amino acids. Trimming left V 6 bases short and J 1 base short, with 9 bases between. The CDR3 DNA follows: TGTGCCAGCAGAGAACAGGGGAACACTGAAGCTTTCTTT. It codes for CASREQGNTEAFF.